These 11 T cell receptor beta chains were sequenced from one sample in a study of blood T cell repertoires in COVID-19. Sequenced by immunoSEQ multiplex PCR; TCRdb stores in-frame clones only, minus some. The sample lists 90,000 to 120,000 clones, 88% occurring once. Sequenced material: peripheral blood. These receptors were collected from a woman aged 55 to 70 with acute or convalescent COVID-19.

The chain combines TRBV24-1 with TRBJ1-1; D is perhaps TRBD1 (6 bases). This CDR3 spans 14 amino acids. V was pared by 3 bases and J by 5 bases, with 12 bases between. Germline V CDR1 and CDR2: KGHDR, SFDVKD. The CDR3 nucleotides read TGTGCCACCAGTGATCCCGGACAGTCTACTGAAGCTTTCTTT. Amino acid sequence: CATSDPGQSTEAFF.

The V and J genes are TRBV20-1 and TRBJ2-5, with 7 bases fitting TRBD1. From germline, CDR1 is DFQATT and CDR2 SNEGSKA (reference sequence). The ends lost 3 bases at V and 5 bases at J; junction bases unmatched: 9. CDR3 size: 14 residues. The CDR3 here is CSASKGGASETQYF. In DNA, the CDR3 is TGCAGTGCTAGTAAAGGGGGCGCGTCGGAGACCCAGTACTTC.

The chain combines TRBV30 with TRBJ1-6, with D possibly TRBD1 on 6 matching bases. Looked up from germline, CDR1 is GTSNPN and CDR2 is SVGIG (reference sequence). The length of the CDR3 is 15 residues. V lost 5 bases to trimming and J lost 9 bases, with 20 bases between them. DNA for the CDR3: TGTGCCTGGGGTCCCCCGGGTAGAGGGGGTTCACCCCTCCACTTT. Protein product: CAWGPPGRGGSPLHF.

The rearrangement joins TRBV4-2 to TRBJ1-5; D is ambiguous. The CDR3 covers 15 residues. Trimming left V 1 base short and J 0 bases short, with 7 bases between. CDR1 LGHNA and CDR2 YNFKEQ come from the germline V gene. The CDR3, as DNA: TGTGCCAGCAGCCAAGCCACGGGTAGCAATCAGCCCCAGCATTTT. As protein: CASSQATGSNQPQHF.

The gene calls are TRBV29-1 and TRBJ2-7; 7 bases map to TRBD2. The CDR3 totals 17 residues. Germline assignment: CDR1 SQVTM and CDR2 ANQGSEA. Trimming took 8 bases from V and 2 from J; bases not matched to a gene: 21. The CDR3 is CSLKGELAWGGAYEQYV. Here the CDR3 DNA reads TGCAGCCTAAAGGGAGAGCTAGCGTGGGGAGGGGCCTACGAGCAGTACGTC.

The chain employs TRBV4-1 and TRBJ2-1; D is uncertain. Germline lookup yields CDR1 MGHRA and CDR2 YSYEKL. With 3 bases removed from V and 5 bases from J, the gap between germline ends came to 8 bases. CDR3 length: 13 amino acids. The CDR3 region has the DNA TGCGCCAGCAGCCAGATTCTAAACAATGAGCAGTTCTTC. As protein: CASSQILNNEQFF.

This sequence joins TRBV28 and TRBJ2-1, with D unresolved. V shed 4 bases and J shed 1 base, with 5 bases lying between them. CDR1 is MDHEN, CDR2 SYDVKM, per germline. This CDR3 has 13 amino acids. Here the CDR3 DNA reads TGTGCCAGCAGTTCCTCTTCCTACAATGAGCAGTTCTTC. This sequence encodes CASSSSSYNEQFF.

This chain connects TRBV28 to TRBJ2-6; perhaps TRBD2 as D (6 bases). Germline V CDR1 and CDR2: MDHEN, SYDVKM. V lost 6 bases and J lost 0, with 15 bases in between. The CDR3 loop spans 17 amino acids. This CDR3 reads CASSPGLFFSGANVLTF. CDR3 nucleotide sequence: TGTGCCAGCAGCCCGGGACTCTTTTTCTCTGGGGCCAACGTCCTGACTTTC.

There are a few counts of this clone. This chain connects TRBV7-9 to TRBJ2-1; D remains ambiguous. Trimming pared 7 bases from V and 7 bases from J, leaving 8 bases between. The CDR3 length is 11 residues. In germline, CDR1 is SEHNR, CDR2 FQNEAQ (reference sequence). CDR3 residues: CASTRGNEQFF. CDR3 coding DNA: TGTGCCAGCACCCGAGGTAATGAGCAGTTCTTC. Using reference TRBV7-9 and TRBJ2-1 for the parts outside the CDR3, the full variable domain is DTGVSQNPRHKITKRGQNVTFRCDPISEHNRLYWYRQTLGQGPEFLTYFQNEAQLEKSRLLSDRFSAERPKGSFSTLEIQRTEQGDSAMYLCASTRGNEQFFGPGTRLTVL.

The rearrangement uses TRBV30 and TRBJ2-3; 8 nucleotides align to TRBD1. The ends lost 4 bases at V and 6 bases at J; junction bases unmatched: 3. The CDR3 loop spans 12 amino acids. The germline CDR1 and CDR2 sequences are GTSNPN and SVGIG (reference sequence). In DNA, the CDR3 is TGTGCCTGGACTAGGACAGGGGATACGCAGTATTTT. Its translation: CAWTRTGDTQYF.

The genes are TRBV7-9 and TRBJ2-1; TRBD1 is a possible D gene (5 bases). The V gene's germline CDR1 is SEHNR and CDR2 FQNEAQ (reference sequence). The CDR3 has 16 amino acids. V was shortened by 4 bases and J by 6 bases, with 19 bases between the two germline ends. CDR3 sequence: CASSWEGVGGRNEQFF. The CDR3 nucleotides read TGTGCCAGCAGCTGGGAAGGGGTCGGTGGCCGCAATGAGCAGTTCTTC.